This entry lists 4 T cell receptor beta chains sequenced from one sample in a study of blood T cell repertoires in COVID-19. TCRdb's table, derived via immunoSEQ multiplex PCR, lists solely in-frame clones and lacks some. Among a few hundred thousand clones listed, 80% to 90% were seen once. Specimen: peripheral blood. The receptors were sampled from a woman in her thirties with active or convalescent COVID-19.

V is TRBV7-9 and J is TRBJ1-2, with 7 positions matching TRBD1. Germline trimming cut 5 bases from V and 8 bases from J; bases unmatched to any gene: 11. Germline CDR1 SEHNR, CDR2 FQNEAQ (reference sequence). The CDR3 has 14 amino acids. CDR3 nucleotides: TGTGCCAGCAGCATCTCAGGGGGAGAGAGGGGCTACACCTTC. Its translation: CASSISGGERGYTF.

The V gene is TRBV7-2, the J gene TRBJ1-3, with D unresolved. With 3 bases removed from V and 4 bases from J, the gap between germline ends came to 7 bases. CDR1 and CDR2 from the germline V gene are SGHTA and FQGNSA. This CDR3 is 13 amino acids long. CDR3 protein: CASSFGQGNTIYF. The CDR3 bases are TGTGCCAGCAGCTTTGGGCAGGGAAACACCATATATTTT.

The V call is TRBV7-9, the J call TRBJ1-4; 10 nucleotides agree with TRBD1. This CDR3 is built from 17 residues. V gave up 5 bases and J gave up 1 base; unmatched junction bases: 7. Germline loops: CDR1 SEHNR, CDR2 FQNEAQ (reference sequence). CDR3 nucleotides: TGTGCCAGCAGCCTACTTGGACAGGGGGAAACTAATGAAAAACTGTTTTTT. Amino acids: CASSLLGQGETNEKLFF. Together with reference TRBV7-9 and TRBJ1-4, the CDR3 gives the full variable domain: DTGVSQNPRHKITKRGQNVTFRCDPISEHNRLYWYRQTLGQGPEFLTYFQNEAQLEKSRLLSDRFSAERPKGSFSTLEIQRTEQGDSAMYLCASSLLGQGETNEKLFFGSGTQLSVL.

The chain joins TRBV5-1 to TRBJ1-2, with 7 bases fitting TRBD1. This CDR3 has 16 residues. Germline CDR1 and CDR2: SGHRS and YFSETQ. V dropped 4 bases and J dropped 6; count of bases not matched to a gene: 15. The CDR3 DNA reads TGCGCCAGCAGCCTAGACCCTTTTGGGACAGCTAATGGCTACACCTTC. Its translation is CASSLDPFGTANGYTF.